The T cell receptor (beta chain) under discussion was sequenced for a study of preoperative IRX-2 immunotherapy in early breast cancer. Sequencing was performed with immunoSEQ multiplex PCR; in TCRdb, only in-frame clones are kept and a portion is missing. Of 25,000 or so clones in the sample, 85% to 90% were seen once. The CDR3 has 13 residues. The V gene's germline CDR1 is MGHDK and CDR2 SYGVNS. The V and J ends lost 8 bases and 8 bases respectively, with 18 bases between them. Specified treatment: preoperative locoregional IRX-2 cytokine immunotherapy. Preoperative locoregional IRX-2 cytokine immunotherapy was tested in the phase Ib source study.

Specimen: tumor tissue, collected after IRX-2 immunotherapy. V and J are TRBV25-1 and TRBJ1-2; no firm D call. This receptor was obtained from a human donor with breast cancer. The CDR3 nucleotides are TGTGCCAGCCGGGCAAATAACCATGTGGGCTACACCTTC. Its translation: CASRANNHVGYTF.